This T cell receptor beta chain was obtained from a study of CD8 T cells in Susac syndrome. cDNA came from around 0.5 to 1 ug RNA primed by random hexamers. TCRdb redid the calling of the immunoSEQ multiplex PCR reads with MiXCR, one entry per CDR3 protein. The sample consists of 250,000 to 350,000 distinct CDR3 sequences, roughly 85% of them appearing once. CD8+ and CD4+ T cells from blood underwent TCR beta sequencing. V lost 5 bases, J lost 2 bases, and 12 bases lay in between. The CDR3 contains 14 residues. Germline CDR1 and CDR2: SGHVS and FNYEAQ. The material sequenced was CD8+ T cells from PBMCs. This TCR was recovered from a human donor with multiple sclerosis. This rearrangement joins TRBV7-6 to TRBJ2-5; D may correspond to TRBD1 or TRBD2 (5 bases each). The CDR3 DNA reads as TGTGCCAGCAGCACACGGGACCCACAAGAGACCCAGTACTTC. As protein: CASSTRDPQETQYF.